The rows below give T cell receptor beta chains drawn from one sample of a study of T cell responses to AZD1222 COVID-19 vaccine. The assay was immunoSEQ multiplex PCR, and TCRdb's table has in-frame clones only and misses some. This table holds fewer than 200,000 clones, more than 75% found once. The source was peripheral blood, collected 28 days after the second AZD1222 dose. These receptor sequences come from an adult who received the AZD1222 COVID-19 vaccine. CDR3s include the opening cysteine and the closing phenylalanine or tryptophan. Each record gives: V gene, clone size, J gene, D gene, CDR3 protein, CDR3 DNA. The D gene is left open where the match is weak. Clone size, where shown, is once, few, many, or a class for clones that have expanded.

>TRBV10-1|NA|TRBJ1-1|NA
CASSDQSQGNTEAFF
TGCGCCAGCAGTGACCAATCCCAGGGGAACACTGAAGCTTTCTTT
>TRBV14|NA|TRBJ2-1|NA
CASSQPGLEQFF
TGTGCCAGCAGCCAACCGGGGCTTGAGCAGTTCTTC
>TRBV6-5|NA|TRBJ1-1|NA
CASSHVGLIEAFF
TGTGCCAGCAGTCACGTGGGACTGATTGAAGCTTTCTTT
>TRBV7-3|NA|TRBJ2-1|NA
CASASGSSYNEQFF
TGTGCCAGCGCATCGGGGAGCTCCTACAATGAGCAGTTCTTC
>TRBV18|NA|TRBJ1-1|TRBD1
CASSPTGTGDTEAFF
TGTGCCAGCTCACCAACAGGGACAGGGGACACTGAAGCTTTCTTT
>TRBV18|NA|TRBJ2-5|NA
CASSPREQETQYF
TGTGCCAGCTCACCTAGGGAACAAGAGACCCAGTACTTC
>TRBV5-1|NA|TRBJ2-5|TRBD2
CASSQGLTQETQYF
TGCGCCAGCAGCCAGGGACTAACCCAAGAGACCCAGTACTTC
>TRBV18|NA|TRBJ2-2|NA
CASSPRTVNTGELFF
TGTGCCAGCTCACCAAGGACAGTTAACACCGGGGAGCTGTTTTTT
>TRBV27|NA|TRBJ2-2|NA
CASSSTGELFF
TGTGCCAGCAGCTCTACCGGGGAGCTGTTTTTT
>TRBV6-5|NA|TRBJ1-1|NA
CASNMDRSYTEAFF
TGTGCCAGCAATATGGACAGATCCTACACTGAAGCTTTCTTT
>TRBV15|NA|TRBJ2-1|NA
CATSRDQGDEQFF
TGTGCCACCAGCAGAGACCAGGGCGATGAGCAGTTCTTC
>TRBV6-5|NA|TRBJ2-3|NA
CASSLRLSSTDTQYF
TGTGCCAGCAGCCTTAGACTATCTAGCACAGATACGCAGTATTTT
>TRBV10-3|once|TRBJ1-1|NA
CAISEVSNTEAFF
TGTGCCATCAGTGAGGTCTCCAACACTGAAGCTTTCTTT
>TRBV5-1|NA|TRBJ2-7|TRBD1
CASSLLYRGDEQYF
TGCGCCAGCAGCTTGTTGTACAGGGGGGACGAGCAGTACTTC
>TRBV5-5|NA|TRBJ2-5|TRBD2
CASSSQAGGLETQYF
TGTGCCAGCAGTTCACAAGCGGGGGGGTTGGAGACCCAGTACTTC
>TRBV6-5|NA|TRBJ1-5|NA
CASIKPGEPQHF
TGTGCCAGCATAAAGCCCGGGGAGCCCCAGCATTTT
>TRBV5-1|NA|TRBJ2-5|NA
CASRQNAVGARETQYF
TGCGCCAGCAGGCAGAACGCTGTGGGGGCGCGGGAGACCCAGTACTTC
>TRBV5-4|NA|TRBJ2-7|NA
CASSSRGYEQYF
TGTGCCAGCAGCTCACGGGGATACGAGCAGTACTTC
>TRBV10-3|once|TRBJ1-3|NA
CAISSKGSGNTIYF
TGTGCCATCAGTAGTAAAGGCTCTGGAAACACCATATATTTT
>TRBV5-1|NA|TRBJ1-1|NA
CASSPTDRNTEAFF
TGCGCCAGCAGCCCGACGGACAGGAACACTGAAGCTTTCTTT
>TRBV14|NA|TRBJ2-2|NA
CASSHRGLTGELFF
TGTGCCAGCAGCCACAGGGGACTCACCGGGGAGCTGTTTTTT
>TRBV9|NA|TRBJ1-2|TRBD1
CASSVDQGARGGYTF
TGTGCCAGCAGCGTAGATCAGGGGGCTAGGGGAGGCTACACCTTC
>TRBV6-5|NA|TRBJ2-1|TRBD1
CASSRDRGTNEQFF
TGTGCCAGCAGCCGGGACAGGGGAACGAATGAGCAGTTCTTC
>TRBV5-6|NA|TRBJ1-2|TRBD1
CASSPPPGTDGYTF
TGTGCCAGCAGCCCACCCCCCGGGACAGATGGCTACACCTTC
>TRBV18|NA|TRBJ1-2|NA
CASSPPNSGIFDGYTF
TGTGCCAGCTCCCCCCCAAATTCAGGGATATTCGATGGCTACACCTTC
>TRBV7-2|NA|TRBJ2-7|TRBD1
CASTTDRRWEEQYF
TGTGCCAGCACAACGGACAGGCGATGGGAAGAGCAGTACTTC
>TRBV19|NA|TRBJ1-2|NA
CASSMGRTVYGYTF
TGTGCCAGTAGTATGGGCAGGACAGTCTATGGCTACACCTTC
>TRBV3-1/TRBV3-2|NA|TRBJ1-1|TRBD1
CASSQDNRGFTEAFF
TGTGCCAGCAGCCAAGACAACAGGGGGTTCACTGAAGCTTTCTTT
>TRBV30|NA|TRBJ1-1|NA
CACYRKGLTNTEAFF
TGTGCCTGCTACAGGAAGGGACTGACGAACACTGAAGCTTTCTTT
>TRBV6-1|NA|TRBJ1-6|NA
CASSEHQGRIDNSPLHF
TGTGCCAGCAGTGAACATCAGGGTCGGATAGATAATTCACCCCTCCACTTT
>TRBV5-1|NA|TRBJ1-2|NA
CASSLSPGGGYTF
TGCGCCAGCAGCTTAAGTCCTGGCGGGGGCTACACCTTC
>TRBV7-8|NA|TRBJ1-4|TRBD1
CASSSHRGAEKLFF
TGTGCCAGCAGCTCTCACAGGGGCGCAGAAAAACTGTTTTTT
>TRBV25-1|NA|TRBJ1-6|NA
CASSALGKGNSPLHF
TGTGCCAGCAGTGCGCTCGGAAAAGGCAATTCACCCCTCCACTTT
>TRBV5-1|NA|TRBJ1-2|NA
CASRIRDTTNYGYTF
TGCGCCAGCAGGATCCGGGACACGACTAACTATGGCTACACCTTC
>TRBV12-5|once|TRBJ1-1|NA
CASGSKMNTEAFF
TGTGCTAGTGGTTCAAAAATGAACACTGAAGCTTTCTTT